Below are 19 T cell receptor beta chains sequenced from a single sample in a study of blood T cell repertoires in COVID-19. Profiled with immunoSEQ multiplex PCR; TCRdb holds only in-frame clones, not every one. The sample has about 75,000 clones, more than 75% seen once. The sequencing sample was made of peripheral blood. These receptors all stem from a human donor in a cohort sampled during active COVID-19.

This clone was observed a handful of times. The chain couples TRBV6-6 to TRBJ1-1; unclear D gene. This CDR3 spans 12 amino acids. Germline V gene sequence: CDR1 MNHNY, CDR2 SVGAGI (reference sequence). V was trimmed by 5 bases and J by 3 bases, leaving 7 bases between them. DNA of the CDR3: TGTGCCAGCAGTATGAGTGACACTGAAGCTTTCTTT. Residues: CASSMSDTEAFF.

The chain combines TRBV28 with TRBJ1-6, with 8 bases identical to TRBD1. J gave up 7 bases and V 3 bases, and 5 bases lay outside the gene matches. This CDR3 comprises 15 residues. Germline V gives CDR1 MDHEN, CDR2 SYDVKM. The CDR3 DNA is TGTGCCAGCAGTTTCCGGACAGGGTCAAATTCACCCCTCCACTTT. This encodes CASSFRTGSNSPLHF.

The chain couples TRBV18 to TRBJ1-2; tentative D call: TRBD1 (5 bases). The germline gives CDR1 KGHSH, CDR2 LQKENI. This CDR3 region has 16 residues. With 9 bases removed from V and 1 base from J, the gap between germline ends came to 21 bases. This chain's CDR3 is CASTLVVRGSNYGYTF. CDR3 coding DNA: TGTGCCAGTACCCTGGTAGTCCGGGGGAGTAACTATGGCTACACCTTC.

V and J are TRBV19 and TRBJ2-1, with D possibly TRBD2 on 5 matching bases. V lost 1 base, J lost 0 bases, and 16 bases lay in between. The CDR3 consists of 18 residues. Germline loops: CDR1 LNHDA, CDR2 SQIVND (reference sequence). The CDR3 region has the DNA TGTGCCAGTAGTATAGCGAGGGCCCTAGGGAGCTCCTACAATGAGCAGTTCTTC. Its protein product is CASSIARALGSSYNEQFF.

This chain links TRBV5-3 with TRBJ1-3; unclear D gene. TRBV5-3 is noted as an ORF with a role that remains uncertain. This CDR3 is built from 20 residues. Trimming took 1 base from V and 0 from J, leaving 23 bases between them. As DNA, the CDR3 is TGTGCCAGAAGCTTGAAAATTAAAGCGCGGCATCCATTCTCTGGAAACACCATATATTTT. It codes for CARSLKIKARHPFSGNTIYF.

This chain joins TRBV6-1 and TRBJ2-7, with TRBD2 identical over 10 bases. The CDR3 runs 17 residues. Losses at the gene ends were 4 bases for V and 2 bases for J; bases not matched to a gene: 11. The germline CDR1 and CDR2 sequences are MNHNS and SASEGT. CDR3 DNA sequence: TGTGCCAGCAGTGTTTCTCGGAGGAGCGGGGGGGCCTACGAGCAGTACTTC. Translation gives CASSVSRRSGGAYEQYF.

The chain couples TRBV12-5 to TRBJ2-7; 12 positions match TRBD1. Trimming took 2 bases from V and 1 from J; bases not matched to a gene: 3. The length of the CDR3 is 16 residues. The germline CDR1 and CDR2 sequences are LGHNT and FRNRAP. Here the CDR3 DNA reads TGTGCTAGTGGTTTGTTGGGACAGGGGGCATCCTACGAGCAGTACTTC. It is translated as CASGLLGQGASYEQYF.

The chain has TRBV4-2 and TRBJ2-1, with 8 bases that match TRBD1. The CDR3 sequence is 17 residues long. Germline CDR1 and CDR2: LGHNA and YNFKEQ. V shed 1 base, J shed 5 bases, and the junction held 10 bases outside the gene matches. The CDR3 sequence: CASSQGGLRGQDNEQFF. The CDR3 DNA is TGTGCCAGCAGCCAAGGGGGACTCAGGGGACAGGACAATGAGCAGTTCTTC.

The chain is built from TRBV13 and TRBJ2-2; D remains ambiguous. V gave up 4 bases and J gave up 5 bases, with 8 bases separating them. The CDR3 sequence is 13 residues long. The V gene's germline CDR1 is PRHDT and CDR2 FYEKMQ (reference sequence). The DNA for the CDR3 is TGTGCCAGCAGCTATACGCTAACCGGGGAGCTGTTTTTT. As protein: CASSYTLTGELFF.

In this sample, this clone turned up a few times. The J gene is TRBJ2-7, the V gene TRBV11-3; 8 nucleotides agree with TRBD1. The V segment lost 5 bases and the J segment 6 bases; nucleotides outside the gene matches: 3. Germline values: CDR1 SGHNT, CDR2 YENEEA. The CDR3 consists of 12 residues. The CDR3, as DNA: TGTGCCAGCAGCCCCGACAGGGGCGAGCAGTACTTC. It is translated as CASSPDRGEQYF.

Only one count was recorded for this clone. DNA of the CDR3: TGCGCCAGCAGCTCCTACAGGGAGCAAGAGACCCAGTACTTC. It is translated as CASSSYREQETQYF. The chain combines TRBV5-1 with TRBJ2-5; a weak D match, TRBD1 (6 bases). V lost 3 bases, J lost 2 bases, and 11 bases lay in between. This CDR3 comprises 14 residues. Germline loops: CDR1 SGHRS, CDR2 YFSETQ.

This clone has just one count. The chain uses TRBV14 and TRBJ1-1; 9 bases align to TRBD1. This CDR3 is 16 amino acids long. Unmatched junction bases numbered 3, after V lost 0 bases and J lost 1 base. CDR1 and CDR2 from the germline V gene are SGHDN and FVKESK. The CDR3 reads CASSQDWTGANTEAFF. In nucleotides, the CDR3 is TGTGCCAGCAGCCAAGATTGGACAGGGGCGAACACTGAAGCTTTCTTT.

V and J are TRBV10-2 and TRBJ2-5, with TRBD2 matching over 11 bases. The CDR3 is 18 amino acids. The ends lost 6 bases at V and 3 bases at J; junction bases unmatched: 15. Germline CDR1 WSHSY, CDR2 SAAADI. The CDR3 region has the DNA TGCGCCAGCAGAAATACAGGGGGGCGGGGACTAGCGGAAGAGACCCAGTACTTC. Translation gives CASRNTGGRGLAEETQYF.

The rearrangement joins TRBV29-1 to TRBJ2-1; 7 bases align to TRBD2. CDR3 length: 15 amino acids. The V and J ends lost 1 base and 4 bases, in that order; junction bases with no gene match: 7. The V gene's germline CDR1 is SQVTM and CDR2 ANQGSEA. CDR3 sequence: CSVEAAGDFYNEQFF. Written as DNA, the CDR3 is TGCAGCGTTGAAGCGGCGGGGGACTTTTACAATGAGCAGTTCTTC.

This chain links TRBV6-1 with TRBJ2-1, with 9 bases that match TRBD2. The CDR3 spans 17 residues. Germline V gives CDR1 MNHNS, CDR2 SASEGT. The junction had 8 bases not matched to a gene; V was cut back by 0 bases and J by 5 bases. In DNA, the CDR3 is TGTGCCAGCAGTGAAGCTTTAATCGCGGGAGGGAACAATGAGCAGTTCTTC. It codes for CASSEALIAGGNNEQFF.

The rearrangement links TRBV5-6 to TRBJ1-2; D gene unclear. V shed 1 base and J shed 8 bases, with 9 bases lying between them. The CDR3 extends over 12 amino acids. Germline values: CDR1 SGHDT, CDR2 YYEEEE. CDR3 DNA sequence: TGTGCCAGCAGCTTGATGGCCGAAGGCTACACCTTC. Translation: CASSLMAEGYTF.

The V gene is TRBV5-6, the J gene TRBJ1-6, with D perhaps TRBD1 (6 bases). The CDR3 is made up of 16 amino acids. V was cut by 5 bases and J by 9 bases, with 21 bases left in between. Germline CDR1 SGHDT, CDR2 YYEEEE. The CDR3 loop is CASSIYRVREFSPLHF. CDR3 sequence (DNA): TGTGCCAGCAGTATTTACAGGGTTCGGGAATTTTCACCCCTCCACTTT.

This clone was recorded a few times. CDR3 loop: CATSDGQTLNNEQFF. The CDR3 DNA follows: TGTGCCACCAGTGATGGGCAAACGCTAAACAATGAGCAGTTCTTC. The chain employs TRBV24-1 and TRBJ2-1; no firm D call. The CDR3 has 15 residues. CDR1 and CDR2 from the germline V gene are KGHDR and SFDVKD. The V and J ends lost 3 bases and 5 bases respectively, with 13 bases between them.

The chain has TRBV6-2 or TRBV6-3 and TRBJ2-7; 8 bases are shared with TRBD1. J was trimmed by 2 bases and V by 4 bases; bases with no gene match: 10. The CDR3 totals 16 residues. Germline values: CDR1 MNHEY, CDR2 SVGEGT. CDR3 bases: TGTGCCAGCAGTTCCGACAGGGGCGACACTACCTACGAGCAGTACTTC. It encodes CASSSDRGDTTYEQYF.